The 4 T cell receptor beta chains below all came from one sample that was sequenced in a study of T cell responses to AZD1222 COVID-19 vaccine. TCRdb's copy holds only in-frame clones and misses some; the assay was immunoSEQ multiplex PCR. The repertoire holds around 120,000 clones, with 80% to 95% as singletons. The sample in question was peripheral blood, obtained on day 0 of AZD1222 vaccination. The receptors stem from an adult in good health.

In nucleotides, the CDR3 is TGCGCCAGCAGCCACCCGGAGAGAATGGGGCAGTTCTTC. As protein: CASSHPERMGQFF. J is TRBJ2-1 and V is TRBV4-1; D gene ambiguous. V was shortened by 3 bases and J by 12 bases, with 15 bases between the two germline ends. This CDR3 is 13 amino acids long. The germline V gene has CDR1 MGHRA and CDR2 YSYEKL.

This chain uses TRBV7-9 with TRBJ2-1, with 8 bases fitting TRBD2. The CDR3 covers 17 residues. The junction had 13 bases not matched to a gene; V was cut back by 2 bases and J by 7 bases. Germline-derived CDR1 and CDR2 are SEHNR and FQNEAQ (reference sequence). Written as DNA, the CDR3 is TGTGCCAGCAGCTTAATACGACCGGGGGGGCCTAGGAATGAGCAGTTCTTC. It translates to CASSLIRPGGPRNEQFF.

This clone has only one observation. CDR3 nucleotides: TGCGCCAGCAGCTTCTCCGGGACAGGAAATGAAAAACTGTTTTTT. This gives the protein CASSFSGTGNEKLFF. The chain recombines TRBV5-1 with TRBJ1-4; 8 bases match TRBD1. CDR1 is SGHRS and CDR2 is YFSETQ in the germline V gene. The V segment lost 2 bases and the J segment 5 bases; nucleotides outside the gene matches: 5. This CDR3 spans 15 amino acids.

The rearrangement joins TRBV6-1 to TRBJ1-6; D is unclear. V shed 0 bases and J shed 9 bases, with 15 bases lying between them. The CDR3 runs to 16 residues. CDR1 is MNHNS and CDR2 is SASEGT in the germline V gene. CDR3 nucleotide sequence: TGTGCCAGCAGTGAAGCCCCCTACAGCGATATTTCACCCCTCCACTTT. Translation gives CASSEAPYSDISPLHF.